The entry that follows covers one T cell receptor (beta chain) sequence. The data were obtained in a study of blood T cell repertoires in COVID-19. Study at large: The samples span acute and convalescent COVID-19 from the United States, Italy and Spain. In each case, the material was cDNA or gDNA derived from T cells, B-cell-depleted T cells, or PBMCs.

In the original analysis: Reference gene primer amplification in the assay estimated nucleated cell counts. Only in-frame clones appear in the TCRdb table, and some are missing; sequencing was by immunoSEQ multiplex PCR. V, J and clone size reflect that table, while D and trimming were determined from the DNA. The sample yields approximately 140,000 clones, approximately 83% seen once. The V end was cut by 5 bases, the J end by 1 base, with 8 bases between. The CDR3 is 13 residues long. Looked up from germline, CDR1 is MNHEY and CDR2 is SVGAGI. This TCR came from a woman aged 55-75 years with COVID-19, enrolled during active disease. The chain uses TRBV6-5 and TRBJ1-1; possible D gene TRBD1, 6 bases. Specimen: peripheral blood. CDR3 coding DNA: TGTGCCAGCAGTAAGACAGGGAACACTGAAGCTTTCTTT. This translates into CASSKTGNTEAFF.